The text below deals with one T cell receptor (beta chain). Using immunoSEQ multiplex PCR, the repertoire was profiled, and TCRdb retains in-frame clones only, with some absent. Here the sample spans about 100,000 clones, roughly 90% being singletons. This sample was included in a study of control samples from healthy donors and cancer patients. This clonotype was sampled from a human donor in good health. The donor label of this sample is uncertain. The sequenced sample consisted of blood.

The CDR3 sequence: CASSLLDTEAFF. The CDR3 nucleotides are TGCGCCAGCTCCTTGTTGGACACTGAAGCTTTCTTT. V and J are TRBV5-1 and TRBJ1-1; D ambiguous. Trimming stripped 7 bases from V and 3 bases from J, with 10 bases between. The CDR3 runs 12 residues. CDR1 and CDR2 from the germline V gene are SGHRS and YFSETQ. The whole variable domain, remainder taken from reference TRBV5-1 and TRBJ1-1, is KAGVTQTPRYLIKTRGQQVTLSCSPISGHRSVSWYQQTPGQGLQFLFEYFSETQRNKGNFPGRFSGRQFSNSRSEMNVSTLELGDSALYLCASSLLDTEAFFGQGTRLTVV.